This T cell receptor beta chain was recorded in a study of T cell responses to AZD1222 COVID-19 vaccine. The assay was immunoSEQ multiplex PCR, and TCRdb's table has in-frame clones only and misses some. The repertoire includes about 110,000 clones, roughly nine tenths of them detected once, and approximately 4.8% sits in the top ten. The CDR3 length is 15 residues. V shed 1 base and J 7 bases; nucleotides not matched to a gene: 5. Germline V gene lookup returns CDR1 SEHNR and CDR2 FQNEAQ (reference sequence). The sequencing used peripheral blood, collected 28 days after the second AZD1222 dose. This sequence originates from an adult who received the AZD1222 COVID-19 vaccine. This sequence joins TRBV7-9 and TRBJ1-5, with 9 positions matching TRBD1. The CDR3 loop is CASSLGADRGQPQHF. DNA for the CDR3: TGTGCCAGCAGCTTAGGGGCGGACAGGGGACAGCCCCAGCATTTT.